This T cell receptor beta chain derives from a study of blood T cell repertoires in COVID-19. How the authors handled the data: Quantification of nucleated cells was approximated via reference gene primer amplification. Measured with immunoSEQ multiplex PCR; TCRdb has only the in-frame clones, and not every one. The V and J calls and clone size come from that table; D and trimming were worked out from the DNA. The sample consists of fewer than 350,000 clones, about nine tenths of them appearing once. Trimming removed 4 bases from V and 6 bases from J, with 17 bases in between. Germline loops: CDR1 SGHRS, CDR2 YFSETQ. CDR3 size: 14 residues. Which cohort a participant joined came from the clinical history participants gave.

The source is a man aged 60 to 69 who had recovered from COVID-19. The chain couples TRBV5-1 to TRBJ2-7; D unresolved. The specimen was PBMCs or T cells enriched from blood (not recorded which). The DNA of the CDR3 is TGCGCCAGCAGCAATCTCGACGGGTCCGGCGAGCAGTACTTC. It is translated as CASSNLDGSGEQYF. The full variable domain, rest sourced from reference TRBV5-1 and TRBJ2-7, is KAGVTQTPRYLIKTRGQQVTLSCSPISGHRSVSWYQQTPGQGLQFLFEYFSETQRNKGNFPGRFSGRQFSNSRSEMNVSTLELGDSALYLCASSNLDGSGEQYFGPGTRLTVT.